The rows below give T cell receptor beta chains drawn from one sample of a study of T cells in Graves' hyperthyroidism and ophthalmopathy. TCRdb redid the calling of the multiplex PCR reads with MiXCR, one entry per CDR3 protein. The sample records about 300,000 distinct CDR3 sequences, roughly 13% being singletons. The sequenced material came from blood. All receptors come from a middle-aged woman with Graves' hyperthyroidism. Both conserved end residues are part of each CDR3. A D gene is named only where the DNA matches it firmly. Size tells how often a clone was seen (once, few, many) or the class of an expanded clone, and some rows leave it out.

TGTGCCAGCAGCCGGGCCACCCCGAACACCGGGGAGCTGTTTTTT	CASSRATPNTGELFF	once	TRBV6-2/TRBV6-3	TRBJ2-2	.
TGTGCCAGCCGGACAGGGAGGTTTTCCAGTAACACTGAAGCTTTCTTT	CASRTGRFSSNTEAFF	many	TRBV7-9	TRBJ1-1	TRBD1
TGCGCCAGCAGCCAAAGCGGGACAGCTAACTATGGCTACACCTTC	CASSQSGTANYGYTF	.	TRBV4-1	TRBJ1-2	TRBD1
TGTGCCAGCAGCAAGGGCCCTGAGGGAGGCTACACCTTC	CASSKGPEGGYTF	few	TRBV9	TRBJ1-2	.
TGTGCCAGCTCCCCCCGCGGACAGGGAGGTAATTACGAGCAGTACTTC	CASSPRGQGGNYEQYF	few	TRBV18	TRBJ2-7	TRBD1
TGTGCCAGCAGCTTAGAACTAGCGGCTTTCAATGAGCAGTTCTTC	CASSLELAAFNEQFF	.	TRBV7-6	TRBJ2-1	TRBD2
TGCAGTGCTAGAGTTTTCGGGAGGGACTCCTACGAGCAGTACTTC	CSARVFGRDSYEQYF	.	TRBV20-1	TRBJ2-7	TRBD2
TGTGCCAGCAGCTTAGACAGGGGGCAGGTCTATGGCTACACCTTC	CASSLDRGQVYGYTF	many	TRBV7-2	TRBJ1-2	TRBD1
TGTGCCAGCAGCCAGGGCCTTCGGGCTGGCTACACCTTC	CASSQGLRAGYTF	many	TRBV28	TRBJ1-2	.
TGCGCCAGCAGCTTGGGGCAGGTGAACAGGGGTTCACCCCTCCACTTT	CASSLGQVNRGSPLHF	.	TRBV5-1	TRBJ1-6	TRBD1
TGTGCCTTCACCAATGGACACATGCGAAATGAAAAACTGTTTTTT	CAFTNGHMRNEKLFF	many	TRBV30	TRBJ1-4	.
TGCAGTGCTAGTCGTAGCAATCAGCCCCAGCATTTT	CSASRSNQPQHF	.	TRBV20-1	TRBJ1-5	.
TGTGCCAGCAGTCCCACCGCGGCCGGGACAGGCTCCTACAATGAGCAGTTCTTC	CASSPTAAGTGSYNEQFF	.	TRBV27	TRBJ2-1	TRBD1
TGCGCCAGCAGTGCACACCCACAGGGGATGAACACTGAAGCTTTCTTT	CASSAHPQGMNTEAFF	many	TRBV10-2	TRBJ1-1	TRBD1
TGTGCCAGCTCACTTGGGACTGCCTACGAGCAGTACTTC	CASSLGTAYEQYF	many	TRBV18	TRBJ2-7	.
TGTGCCAGCAGCTTAGTGGCGGGAGGTGTCACCGGGGAGCTGTTTTTT	CASSLVAGGVTGELFF	many	TRBV7-2	TRBJ2-2	TRBD2
TGTGCCATCAGTGAGCGCCTTGGACAGGGGGCTAGCGGGTTTCAGTACTTC	CAISERLGQGASGFQYF	few	TRBV10-3	TRBJ2-4	TRBD1
TGCGCCAGCAGCTGGGGGACAGGGGAGAGGTCCTACGCGCAGTACTTC	CASSWGTGERSYAQYF	.	TRBV5-1	TRBJ2-7	TRBD1
TGTGCCACCAGTATTAACGGGAGAATTGAGAATGAGCAGTTCTTC	CATSINGRIENEQFF	few	TRBV24-1	TRBJ2-1	.
TGTGCCAGTAGTAAGACAGGTGAGGCAAGCCAGCCCCAGCATTTT	CASSKTGEASQPQHF	many	TRBV19	TRBJ1-5	.
TGTGCCTGGAACCACAGGGGGTCACACGAGCAGTACTTC	CAWNHRGSHEQYF	many	TRBV30	TRBJ2-7	TRBD1
TGTGCCAGCAGAGCCCGGGAGTCGGGCGAGCAGTACTTC	CASRARESGEQYF	many	TRBV2	TRBJ2-7	.
TGCAGTGCTAGCGGGACCTACAATGAGCAGTTCTTC	CSASGTYNEQFF	.	TRBV20-1	TRBJ2-1	.
TGTGCCAGCTCACTCCCGACAGAGACCTACGAGCAGTACTTC	CASSLPTETYEQYF	.	TRBV18	TRBJ2-7	.
TGTGCCACCAGCAGAGATTTGGGAGATACGCAGTATTTT	CATSRDLGDTQYF	.	TRBV15	TRBJ2-3	.
TGTGCCAGCAGTGACGGAAGGACCGGTCACACAGATACGCAGTATTTT	CASSDGRTGHTDTQYF	few	TRBV25-1	TRBJ2-3	.
TGTGCCAGCAGTTTTCCTCAGGGGGCCCGGGATGAGCAGTTCTTC	CASSFPQGARDEQFF	.	TRBV12-3/TRBV12-4	TRBJ2-1	TRBD1
TGTGCCAGCAGCCAAGATGGGCCGAATCAGCCCCAGCATTTT	CASSQDGPNQPQHF	.	TRBV11-3	TRBJ1-5	.
TGTGCCAGCAGCCTATTACGTAGTCTAGCGGGATACTACAATGAGCAGTTCTTC	CASSLLRSLAGYYNEQFF	few	TRBV7-9	TRBJ2-1	TRBD2
TGCGCCAGCAGCTTGGCGACCGGCATAAACACCGGGGAGCTGTTTTTT	CASSLATGINTGELFF	few	TRBV5-1	TRBJ2-2	.
TGTGCCAGCAGTGACTCGGTTACTAGCGAGGTCGGGGAGCTGTTTTTT	CASSDSVTSEVGELFF	.	TRBV6-4	TRBJ2-2	TRBD2
TGTGCCAGCAGTTGGACAGAGAACACTGAAGCTTTCTTT	CASSWTENTEAFF	many	TRBV6-1	TRBJ1-1	.
TGTGCCAGCAGCCAAGACGGCTCTGGGGCCAACGTCCTGACTTTC	CASSQDGSGANVLTF	few	TRBV4-2	TRBJ2-6	.
TGTGCCAGCAGCCCCAGGGGAGGGAGGGTGGATTCACCCCTCCACTTT	CASSPRGGRVDSPLHF	many	TRBV7-2	TRBJ1-6	.
TGTGCCACCAGCATGAGACAGGGGGCGGTGGAGACCCAGTACTTC	CATSMRQGAVETQYF	.	TRBV15	TRBJ2-5	TRBD1
TGCAGTGCTAGAATGGGACCCGGGATTGGCGCCTATGGCTACACCTTC	CSARMGPGIGAYGYTF	many	TRBV20-1	TRBJ1-2	.
TGTGCCAGCCGTATTATCCACCGACCTGGGGAGCAGTTCTTC	CASRIIHRPGEQFF	.	TRBV7-9	TRBJ2-1	.
TGCGCCAGCAGCTTGGGTTCTGCGGCTGACGAGCAGTACTTC	CASSLGSAADEQYF	.	TRBV5-1	TRBJ2-7	.
TGTGCCAGCAGTTCCCCGCGGCTCGGGTACGAGCAGTACTTC	CASSSPRLGYEQYF	many	TRBV12-3/TRBV12-4	TRBJ2-7	.
TGTGCCAGCAGTGTAGGACAGGGGAACACCGGGGAGCTGTTTTTT	CASSVGQGNTGELFF	many	TRBV2	TRBJ2-2	TRBD1
TGTGCCAGCAGTGTGGGACAGGTCGACTATGGCTACACCTTC	CASSVGQVDYGYTF	many	TRBV2	TRBJ1-2	TRBD1
TGCGCCAGCAGCCCGGGACAGGGGACTTTTCGAACTCCCTCCTACGAGCAGTACTTC	CASSPGQGTFRTPSYEQYF	.	TRBV4-1	TRBJ2-7	TRBD1
TGTGCCAGCAGTACCCTCTTAGCGGGGATCCGCACAGATACGCAGTATTTT	CASSTLLAGIRTDTQYF	.	TRBV27	TRBJ2-3	TRBD2
TGCGCCAGCAGCCAAGGGACAGACCAAGAGACCCAGTACTTC	CASSQGTDQETQYF	few	TRBV4-1	TRBJ2-5	.